The 9 T cell receptor beta chains in this list originate from one sample, sequenced in a study of a mutant IDH1 vaccine in newly diagnosed glioma. These receptors' targets are unknown. The data were produced by immunoSEQ multiplex PCR, yet TCRdb's version contains in-frame clones alone and is incomplete. The repertoire holds 45,000 to 65,000 clones, with about 81% as singletons. Described time point: week 23, last vaccination. Vaccine doses each comprised 300 ug of mutant IDH1 20-mer peptide, with topical imiquimod. The specimen was PBMCs, collected from a glioma patient whose treatment included an IDH1 peptide vaccine. The receptors derive from a woman in her 40s with glioma. Some clones in this sample may be carry-over from other donors' samples.

J is TRBJ1-1 and V is TRBV6-1, with D possibly TRBD1 on 6 matching bases. CDR3 length: 12 residues. CDR1 is MNHNS and CDR2 is SASEGT in the germline V gene. The germline V and J ends were trimmed by 6 bases and 7 bases, with 12 bases remaining between them. The CDR3 region has the DNA TGTGCCAGCAGGAGGGACACTTATGAAGCTTTCTTT. Residues: CASRRDTYEAFF.

The chain has TRBV2 and TRBJ2-7; maybe TRBD2 (5 bases). V lost 10 bases and J lost 3, with 13 bases in between. The CDR3 runs to 12 residues. Germline values: CDR1 SNHLY, CDR2 FYNNEI. CDR3 DNA: TGTGCCACCTCCCCGGGATACTACGAGCAGTACTTC. Protein product: CATSPGYYEQYF.

V usage is TRBV9 and J usage is TRBJ1-1; no clear D gene. Germline V gene data show CDR1 as SGDLS and CDR2 as YYNGEE. Trimming cost V 4 bases and J 1 base, with 11 bases left between them. The CDR3 is 14 residues long. CDR3 protein: CASSMQGANTEAFF. CDR3 coding DNA: TGTGCCAGCAGCATGCAAGGTGCGAACACTGAAGCTTTCTTT.

The chain carries TRBV5-6 and TRBJ1-3, with 9 bases lining up with TRBD1. The CDR3 totals 16 residues. J lost 6 bases, V lost 3 bases, and 10 bases had no gene match. Germline-derived CDR1 and CDR2 are SGHDT and YYEEEE. CDR3 nucleotide sequence: TGTGCCAGCAGCTCATACCGGACAGGGGTAGCAAACACCATATATTTT. Its translation: CASSSYRTGVANTIYF.

This clone has a handful of counts. J is TRBJ1-2 and V is TRBV30; TRBD1 aligns across 10 bases. With V trimmed by 0 bases and J by 5 bases, 9 bases remained unmatched. This CDR3 contains 16 residues. In germline, CDR1 is GTSNPN, CDR2 SVGIG (reference sequence). The CDR3: CAWSVSTGTGDYGYTF. Here the CDR3 DNA reads TGTGCCTGGAGTGTGTCTACCGGGACAGGGGATTATGGCTACACCTTC.

The rearrangement links TRBV4-1 to TRBJ2-5, with TRBD2 matching 11 bases. Trimming cost V 4 bases and J 5 bases; bases outside gene matches: 9. The CDR3 contains 16 residues. From germline, CDR1 is MGHRA and CDR2 YSYEKL. The CDR3 loop reads CASSRGSGGAGETQYF. The CDR3 nucleotides read TGCGCCAGCAGCCGGGGTAGCGGGGGGGCTGGGGAGACCCAGTACTTC.

The chain couples TRBV6-5 to TRBJ1-2; D unresolved. With 11 bases removed from V and 4 bases from J, the gap between germline ends came to 14 bases. The CDR3 consists of 12 residues. Germline loops: CDR1 MNHEY, CDR2 SVGAGI. The CDR3 DNA follows: TGTGCCGTAAAAACAGCTTCCTATGGCTACACCTTC. Protein product: CAVKTASYGYTF.

V and J are TRBV7-2 and TRBJ2-3, with D unclear. V lost 3 bases to trimming and J lost 7 bases, with 11 bases between them. The CDR3 runs to 13 residues. Germline CDR1 reads SGHTA; CDR2 reads FQGNSA. The CDR3 reads CASSFSNSNTQYF. CDR3 nucleotide sequence: TGTGCCAGCAGCTTCTCAAACTCAAATACGCAGTATTTT. The full variable domain, its missing parts supplied by reference TRBV7-2 and TRBJ2-3, is GAGVSQSPSNKVTEKGKDVELRCDPISGHTALYWYRQSLGQGLEFLIYFQGNSAPDKSGLPSDRFSAERTGGSVSTLTIQRTQQEDSAVYLCASSFSNSNTQYFGPGTRLTVL.

The chain carries TRBV6-1 and TRBJ1-6; no definite D call. Germline CDR1 and CDR2: MNHNS and SASEGT. This CDR3 spans 17 amino acids. V lost 3 bases and J lost 0, with 12 bases in between. The CDR3 region is CASSENDMSSYNSPLHF. The CDR3, as DNA: TGTGCCAGCAGTGAGAATGACATGAGCTCCTATAATTCACCCCTCCACTTT.